These 26 T cell receptor beta chains were all obtained from the same sample, sequenced in a study of blood T cell repertoires in COVID-19. Data came from immunoSEQ multiplex PCR; TCRdb stores just in-frame clones and leaves some out. The data contain 80,000 to 95,000 clones, 75% to 90% of them singletons. Sequenced: peripheral blood. These receptors were collected from an older man with acute or convalescent COVID-19.

The gene calls are TRBV6-6 and TRBJ2-7; TRBD2 matches at 9 bases. The trim removed 8 bases at V and 3 bases at J, leaving 5 bases unmatched. Germline CDR1 reads MNHNY; CDR2 reads SVGAGI (reference sequence). The CDR3 extends over 13 amino acids. The CDR3 sequence: CASSGTSSYEQYF. The CDR3, as DNA: TGTGCCAGCTCCGGGACTAGCAGCTACGAGCAGTACTTC.

As DNA, the CDR3 is TGTGCCAGCAGCTACCAGGGTGCCGGCTACACCTTC. It translates to CASSYQGAGYTF. The chain combines TRBV11-2 with TRBJ1-2, with D perhaps TRBD1 (5 bases). This CDR3 spans 12 amino acids. Germline CDR1 reads SGHAT; CDR2 reads FQNNGV. V lost 4 bases and J 8 bases, leaving 11 bases between the germline ends.

The rearrangement links TRBV15 to TRBJ2-2, with 11 bases identical to TRBD1. The germline V gene has CDR1 LNHNV and CDR2 YYDKDF (reference sequence). CDR3 length: 15 amino acids. The trim removed 3 bases at V and 6 bases at J, leaving 3 bases unmatched. CDR3 coding DNA: TGTGCCACCAGCAGGGACAGGGGGCTTTCCGGGGAGCTGTTTTTT. Encoded protein: CATSRDRGLSGELFF.

Only a few counts were recorded for this clone. The rearrangement links TRBV15 to TRBJ1-5; D gene uncertain. This CDR3 spans 16 amino acids. Trimming removed 0 bases at V and 6 bases at J, with 15 bases between. Germline lookup yields CDR1 LNHNV and CDR2 YYDKDF (reference sequence). CDR3 in DNA: TGTGCCACCAGCAGAGATGGGGAGGGCGGGGTTCAGCCCCAGCATTTT. This gives the protein CATSRDGEGGVQPQHF.

The V gene is TRBV7-2, the J gene TRBJ2-7, with a tentative D call TRBD1 (6 bases). Trimming cost V 1 base and J 3 bases, with 13 bases left between them. The germline CDR1 and CDR2 sequences are SGHTA and FQGNSA. This CDR3 is 15 amino acids long. In DNA form, the CDR3 reads TGTGCCAGCAGCTTAGGAGGCAGGGGTAGCTACGAGCAGTACTTC. It yields the protein CASSLGGRGSYEQYF.

This rearrangement joins TRBV29-1 to TRBJ1-4; D not resolved. CDR3 size: 15 residues. CDR1 SQVTM and CDR2 ANQGSEA come from the germline V gene. The V end lost 6 bases, the J end lost 0 bases, and 14 bases lay between the germline ends. DNA for the CDR3: TGCAGCGTAACAAATCGCGGGGCAACTAATGAAAAACTGTTTTTT. Its translation is CSVTNRGATNEKLFF.

The rearrangement joins TRBV18 to TRBJ1-1, with TRBD1 as a possible D gene (5 bases). Germline V gene lookup returns CDR1 KGHSH and CDR2 LQKENI. The CDR3 spans 15 residues. Between the trimmed V and J ends, which lost 2 bases and 3 bases, there was a span of 13 bases. CDR3 coding DNA: TGTGCCAGCTCACCAACGTCTGGGGCACACACTGAAGCTTTCTTT. Protein: CASSPTSGAHTEAFF.

The genes are TRBV18 and TRBJ2-7; 7 bases are a match to TRBD1. This CDR3 has 14 amino acids. CDR1 is KGHSH, CDR2 LQKENI, per germline. The V gene end was trimmed by 2 bases and the J gene end by 3 bases; junction bases not matched to a gene: 4. The CDR3 sequence: CASSPAAGGYEQYF. The DNA for the CDR3 is TGTGCCAGCTCACCAGCGGCAGGGGGCTACGAGCAGTACTTC. The whole variable domain, filled in from reference TRBV18 and TRBJ2-7, reads NAGVMQNPRHLVRRRGQEARLRCSPMKGHSHVYWYRQLPEEGLKFMVYLQKENIIDESGMPKERFSAEFPKEGPSILRIQQVVRGDSAAYFCASSPAAGGYEQYFGPGTRLTVT.

The chain carries TRBV7-2 and TRBJ2-7, with TRBD2 identical over 9 bases. The V gene end was trimmed by 5 bases and the J gene end by 4 bases; junction bases not matched to a gene: 9. Germline V gives CDR1 SGHTA, CDR2 FQGNSA. This CDR3 comprises 15 residues. CDR3 loop: CASSQVAGVEYEQYF. As DNA, the CDR3 is TGTGCCAGCAGCCAGGTAGCGGGAGTTGAGTACGAGCAGTACTTC.

This chain connects TRBV24-1 to TRBJ1-5; TRBD1 aligns across 9 bases. J was trimmed by 3 bases and V by 3 bases; bases with no gene match: 2. Germline V gene lookup returns CDR1 KGHDR and CDR2 SFDVKD. CDR3 length: 15 residues. CDR3 nucleotide sequence: TGTGCCACCAGTGATACAGGGGGCCTCAATCAGCCCCAGCATTTT. Translated: CATSDTGGLNQPQHF.

The rearrangement joins TRBV30 to TRBJ1-4; D possibly corresponds to TRBD1 (6 bases). V lost 4 bases, J lost 8 bases, and 8 bases lay in between. The CDR3 loop spans 11 amino acids. CDR1 is GTSNPN, CDR2 SVGIG, per germline (reference sequence). The CDR3 here is CAWTGEEKLFF. CDR3 nucleotides: TGTGCCTGGACAGGGGAGGAAAAACTGTTTTTT.

Only a few counts were recorded for this clone. The rearrangement uses TRBV2 and TRBJ2-5; possibly TRBD1 for D (5 bases). The V gene's germline CDR1 is SNHLY and CDR2 FYNNEI. Trimming shortened V by 5 bases and J by 0 bases, and 16 bases separated the two germline ends. The CDR3 totals 16 residues. DNA for the CDR3: TGTGCCAGCAGTCAGGACACCCAGCTGTACCAAGAGACCCAGTACTTC. It encodes CASSQDTQLYQETQYF.

The chain links TRBV5-1 to TRBJ1-2, with a tentative D call TRBD1 (6 bases). Deletions cut 2 bases from V and 5 bases from J, with 10 bases between. The CDR3 is 13 residues long. CDR1 and CDR2 from the germline V gene are SGHRS and YFSETQ. The CDR3 loop is CASSLPDSYGYTF. As DNA, the CDR3 is TGCGCCAGCAGCTTACCGGACAGTTATGGCTACACCTTC.

The J gene is TRBJ2-3, the V gene TRBV5-1, with D unclear. Trimming left V 0 bases short and J 2 bases short, with 4 bases between. The CDR3 contains 13 residues. The germline V gene has CDR1 SGHRS and CDR2 YFSETQ. The CDR3 here is CASSLADTDTQYF. In DNA form, the CDR3 reads TGCGCCAGCAGCTTGGCAGACACAGATACGCAGTATTTT.

The V call is TRBV4-1, the J call TRBJ2-1; a weak D match, TRBD1 (5 bases). The V and J ends lost 1 base and 1 base respectively, with 17 bases between them. Looked up from germline, CDR1 is MGHRA and CDR2 is YSYEKL. The CDR3 totals 18 residues. CDR3 bases: TGCGCCAGCAGCCAAGGGAATTGGCCTGGGGCATCCTACAATGAGCAGTTCTTC. Its protein product is CASSQGNWPGASYNEQFF.

The chain combines TRBV29-1 with TRBJ2-1; 7 positions agree with TRBD1. The germline gives CDR1 SQVTM, CDR2 ANQGSEA. This CDR3 has 15 residues. J lost 6 bases, V lost 4 bases, and 12 bases had no gene match. This chain's CDR3 is CSVVRGRGTFNEQFF. CDR3 DNA sequence: TGCAGCGTTGTCCGAGGCAGGGGGACATTCAATGAGCAGTTCTTC.

The chain carries TRBV5-4 and TRBJ1-2, with 7 bases identical to TRBD1. The germline gives CDR1 SGHNT, CDR2 YYREEE (reference sequence). The CDR3 totals 13 residues. J gave up 6 bases and V 3 bases, and 5 bases lay outside the gene matches. The CDR3: CASSSTGENGYTF. The CDR3, as DNA: TGTGCCAGCAGCTCTACAGGGGAGAATGGCTACACCTTC.

This chain uses TRBV11-2 with TRBJ2-2; the D gene is possibly TRBD1 (5 bases). The V and J ends lost 5 bases and 4 bases respectively, with 11 bases between them. Germline CDR1 SGHAT, CDR2 FQNNGV. The CDR3 has 14 amino acids. The CDR3 DNA reads as TGTGCCAGCAGCGTTCTTAGGGGCACCGGGGAGCTGTTTTTT. This gives the protein CASSVLRGTGELFF. The full variable domain, completed using reference TRBV11-2 and TRBJ2-2, is EAGVAQSPRYKIIEKRQSVAFWCNPISGHATLYWYQQILGQGPKLLIQFQNNGVVDDSQLPKDRFSAERLKGVDSTLKIQPAKLEDSAVYLCASSVLRGTGELFFGEGSRLTVL.

The V call is TRBV29-1, the J call TRBJ2-1, with TRBD2 identical over 8 bases. V was clipped by 4 bases and J by 10 bases; unmatched bases: 9. This CDR3 region has 13 residues. Germline CDR1 SQVTM, CDR2 ANQGSEA. CDR3 sequence: CSVAGGRIREQFF. CDR3 nucleotides: TGCAGCGTTGCGGGCGGGAGGATCAGGGAGCAGTTCTTC.

The CDR3 DNA reads as TGTGCCAGCAGCTTGGACGCCCAGGCCCAAGAGACCCAGTACTTC. This sequence encodes CASSLDAQAQETQYF. The chain carries TRBV5-6 and TRBJ2-5; D not resolved. Between the trimmed V and J ends, which lost 0 bases and 1 base, there was a span of 10 bases. This CDR3 region has 15 residues. Germline CDR1 is SGHDT and CDR2 is YYEEEE.

The CDR3 nucleotides are TGTGCCAGCAGCGTAGGGGCTGGGGACTACCGCTACGAGCAGTACTTC. This codes for CASSVGAGDYRYEQYF. The rearrangement links TRBV9 to TRBJ2-7; 7 nucleotides match TRBD2. The CDR3 is 16 residues long. J gave up 3 bases and V 0 bases, and 9 bases lay outside the gene matches. Germline loops: CDR1 SGDLS, CDR2 YYNGEE. The complete variable domain, with remaining parts taken from reference TRBV9 and TRBJ2-7, reads DSGVTQTPKHLITATGQRVTLRCSPRSGDLSVYWYQQSLDQGLQFLIQYYNGEERAKGNILERFSAQQFPDLHSELNLSSLELGDSALYFCASSVGAGDYRYEQYFGPGTRLTVT.

The gene calls are TRBV11-3 and TRBJ2-1, with D hard to call. V lost 1 base to trimming and J lost 4 bases, with 17 bases between them. The CDR3 covers 17 residues. Germline assignment: CDR1 SGHNT and CDR2 YENEEA. The DNA for the CDR3 is TGTGCCAGCAGCTTAGGGAACGCTCCCGGGTTTTACAATGAGCAGTTCTTC. Residues: CASSLGNAPGFYNEQFF.

V and J are TRBV24-1 and TRBJ2-5; TRBD2 aligns across 10 bases. The CDR3 covers 14 residues. After removal of 6 bases from V and 9 bases from J, the junction contained 9 bases not matched to a gene. In germline, CDR1 is KGHDR, CDR2 SFDVKD. CDR3 coding DNA: TGTGCCACCAGTAGTTTAGCGGGGGGTCATGCCCAGTACTTC. It specifies CATSSLAGGHAQYF.

This clone was counted once. The chain is built from TRBV10-2 and TRBJ1-4, with a possible D match to TRBD1 (5 bases). The CDR3 runs to 15 residues. V was clipped by 0 bases and J by 8 bases, with 13 bases between them. In germline, CDR1 is WSHSY, CDR2 SAAADI. In DNA, the CDR3 is TGCGCCAGCAGTGAGTCAGGGGCTAAACGCGAAAAACTGTTTTTT. Its translation: CASSESGAKREKLFF.

This chain's CDR3 is CASSLWTSGTHNEQFF. CDR3 DNA: TGTGCCAGCAGCCTCTGGACTAGCGGGACTCACAATGAGCAGTTCTTC. This chain links TRBV7-3 with TRBJ2-1, with TRBD2 matching 12 bases. Germline assignment: CDR1 SGHTA and CDR2 FQGTGA. The CDR3 sequence is 16 residues long. After removal of 5 bases from V and 5 bases from J, the junction contained 7 bases not matched to a gene.

This chain uses TRBV5-5 with TRBJ1-2; possible D gene TRBD1, 5 bases. The CDR3 length is 13 residues. V dropped 0 bases and J dropped 2 bases, with 5 bases sitting between them. Germline values: CDR1 SGHKS, CDR2 YYEKEE (reference sequence). CDR3 in DNA: TGTGCCAGCAGCTTGGGACAGAACTATGGCTACACCTTC. It is translated as CASSLGQNYGYTF.